This T cell receptor beta chain was sequenced for a study of blood T cell repertoires in COVID-19. Study context: Nucleic acid was either cDNA or gDNA, and it came from T cells, B-cell-depleted T cells, or PBMCs.

Some clones are missing from TCRdb's copy, which holds only in-frame ones; the method was immunoSEQ multiplex PCR. This repertoire shows about 150,000 clones, about nine tenths found once; its top ten account for over 3.5%. The V end was cut by 0 bases, the J end by 6 bases, with 14 bases between. The CDR3 loop spans 16 amino acids. CDR1 and CDR2 from the germline V gene are SGHTA and FQGNSA. This receptor was obtained from a woman aged 55-70 years with active or convalescent COVID-19. Sequenced: peripheral blood. The chain joins TRBV7-2 to TRBJ1-4; maybe TRBD1 (6 bases). The CDR3 DNA reads as TGTGCCAGCAGCTTAGCCTCAGGGGTGAAGGATGAAAAACTGTTTTTT. Its translation is CASSLASGVKDEKLFF.